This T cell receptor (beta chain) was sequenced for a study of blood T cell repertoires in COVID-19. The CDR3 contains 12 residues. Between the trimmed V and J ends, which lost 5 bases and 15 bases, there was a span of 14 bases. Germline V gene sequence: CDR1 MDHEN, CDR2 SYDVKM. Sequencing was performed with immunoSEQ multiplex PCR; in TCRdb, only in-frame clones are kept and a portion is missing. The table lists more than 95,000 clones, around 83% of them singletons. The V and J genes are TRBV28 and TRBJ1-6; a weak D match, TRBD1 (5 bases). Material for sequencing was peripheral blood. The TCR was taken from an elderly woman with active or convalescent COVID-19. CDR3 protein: CASSIRAYYLHF. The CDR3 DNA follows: TGTGCCAGCAGTATCAGGGCATATTACCTCCACTTT.